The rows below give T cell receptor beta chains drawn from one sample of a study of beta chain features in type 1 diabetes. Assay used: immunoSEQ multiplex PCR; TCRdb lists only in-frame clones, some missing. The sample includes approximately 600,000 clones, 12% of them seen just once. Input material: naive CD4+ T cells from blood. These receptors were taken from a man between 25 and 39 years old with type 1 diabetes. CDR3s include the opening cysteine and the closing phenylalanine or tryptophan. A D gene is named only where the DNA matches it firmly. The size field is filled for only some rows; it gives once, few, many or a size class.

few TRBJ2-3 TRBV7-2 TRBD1 TGTGCCAGCAGCTGGCGGGACAGGGGCACAGATACGCAGTATTTT CASSWRDRGTDTQYF
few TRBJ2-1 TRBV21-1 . TGTGCCAGCAGCAAAGAGCGGGGGCCCCACAATGAGCAGTTCTTC CASSKERGPHNEQFF
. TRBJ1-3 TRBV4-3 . TGCGCCAGCAGCCCAGACGGCAGTTGGGGAAACACCATATATTTT CASSPDGSWGNTIYF
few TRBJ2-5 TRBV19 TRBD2 TGTGCCAGTAGTATGCTAGCGGGGGGATCCCAAGAGACCCAGTACTTC CASSMLAGGSQETQYF
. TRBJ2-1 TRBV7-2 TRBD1 TGTGCCAGCAGTCCCGGACAGGGGGCTGGAAATGAGCAGTTCTTC CASSPGQGAGNEQFF
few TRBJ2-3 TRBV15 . TGTGCCACCAGCAGAGATAGAAAGGGTCCTCTCGCAGATACGCAGTATTTT CATSRDRKGPLADTQYF
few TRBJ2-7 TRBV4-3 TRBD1 TGCGCCAGCAGCCAAGCCGGGACAGGGACGTACGAGCAGTACTTC CASSQAGTGTYEQYF
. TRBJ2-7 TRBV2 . TGTGCCAGCAGCCACGGGGCAGGGGCCGCTAGTCTCCACGAGCAGTACTTC CASSHGAGAASLHEQYF
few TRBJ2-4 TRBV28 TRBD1 TGTGCCAGCAGTCCCACGGACAGGGATTGGTACATTCAGTACTTC CASSPTDRDWYIQYF
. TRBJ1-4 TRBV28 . TGTGCCAGCAGTTTCGCCTCCCGAGCTAGTGAAAAACTGTTTTTT CASSFASRASEKLFF
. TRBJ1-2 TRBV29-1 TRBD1 TGCAGCGCCGGAGGGACAGGGGATAACTATGGCTACACCTTC CSAGGTGDNYGYTF
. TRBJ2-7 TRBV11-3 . TGTGCCAGCAGCTTGGCGGGCGAGCAGTACTTC CASSLAGEQYF
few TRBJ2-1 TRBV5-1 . TGCGCCAGCAGCTTGAACTCCTCGCGGATCTTTTCGGGCAATGAGCAGTTCTTC CASSLNSSRIFSGNEQFF
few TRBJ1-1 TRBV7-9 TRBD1 TGTGCCAGCAGCCCGGACAGGGCGAACACTGAAGCTTTCTTT CASSPDRANTEAFF
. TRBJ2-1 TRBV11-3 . TGTGCCAGCAGGGCGGACAGCCACAATGAGCAGTTCTTC CASRADSHNEQFF
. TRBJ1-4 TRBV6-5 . TGTGCCAGCAGTTACTCACAGGGCGGTAATGAAAAACTGTTTTTT CASSYSQGGNEKLFF
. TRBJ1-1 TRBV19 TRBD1 TGTGCCAGTAGTAAGGACTACGGGACAGTGATGAACACTGAAGCTTTCTTT CASSKDYGTVMNTEAFF
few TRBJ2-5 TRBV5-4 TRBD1 TGTGCCAGCAGCTTGCAACAGGGGATCGGAGAGACCCAGTACTTC CASSLQQGIGETQYF
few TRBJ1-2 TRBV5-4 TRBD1 TGTGCCAGCAGCCCGACCCGGGACAGGACATACTACACCTTC CASSPTRDRTYYTF
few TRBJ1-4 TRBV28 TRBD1 TGTGCCAGCAGTCTAGGGACAGGTCAAGATGAAAAACTGTTTTTT CASSLGTGQDEKLFF
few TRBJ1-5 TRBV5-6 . TGTGCCAGCAGCTCCGGACGGGGTAGCAATCAGCCCCAGCATTTT CASSSGRGSNQPQHF
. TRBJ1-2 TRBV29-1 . TGCAGCGTTGTGCGCCCCCCGACTAACTATGGCTACACCTTC CSVVRPPTNYGYTF
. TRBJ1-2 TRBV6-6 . TGTGCCAGCAGTTACTCGATAGTAGGGGATGGCTACACCTTC CASSYSIVGDGYTF
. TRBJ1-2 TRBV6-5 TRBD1 TGTGCCAGCAGTTACTCCGGACAGGGATCCTATGGCTACACCTTC CASSYSGQGSYGYTF
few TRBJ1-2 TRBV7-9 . TGTGCCTCCGTGAGGTCCCCTAACTATGGCTACACCTTC CASVRSPNYGYTF
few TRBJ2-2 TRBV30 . TGTGCCTGGAGTGTACAGGGCGCCTCTACCGGGGAGCTGTTTTTT CAWSVQGASTGELFF
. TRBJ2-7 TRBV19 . TGTGCCAGTAGTCCACAGGGAGGGGTCCACGAGCAGTACTTC CASSPQGGVHEQYF
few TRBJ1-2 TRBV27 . TGTGCCAGCACCGGCGGGTGCTACACCTTC CASTGGCYTF
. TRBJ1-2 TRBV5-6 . TGTGCCAGCAGCCCTGACTGGCCCCGGGGGAGCGGCTACACCTTC CASSPDWPRGSGYTF
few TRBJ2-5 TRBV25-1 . TGTGCCAGCAGTGAATCAGAGACCACGGAGACCCAGTACTTC CASSESETTETQYF
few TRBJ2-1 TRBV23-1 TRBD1 TGCGCCAGCAGTCACCCCGGACAGGGCAGCTCCTACAATGAGCAGTTCTTC CASSHPGQGSSYNEQFF
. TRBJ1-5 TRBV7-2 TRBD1 TGTGCCAGCACTACCCAGGGGGGCCAGCCCCAGCATTTT CASTTQGGQPQHF
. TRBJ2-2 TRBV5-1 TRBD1 TGCGCCAGCAGCTTGGTAGGACAGGAGAACACCGGGGAGCTGTTTTTT CASSLVGQENTGELFF
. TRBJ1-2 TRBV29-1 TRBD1 TGCAGCGCCCTGAGGACAGGGAACTATGGCTACACCTTC CSALRTGNYGYTF
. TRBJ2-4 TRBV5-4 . TGTGCCAGCAGCTTGTGGGGGTCGGTCAAAAACATTCAGTACTTC CASSLWGSVKNIQYF
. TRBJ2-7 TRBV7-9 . TGTGCCACCGCTTCATCGGGGGTCTACGAGCAGTACTTC CATASSGVYEQYF
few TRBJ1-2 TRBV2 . TGTGCCAGCAGTGAACAGGGGTGGAGCTACACCTTC CASSEQGWSYTF
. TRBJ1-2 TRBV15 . TGTGCCACCAGCAGAGATGTGGCAGGCTATGGCTACACCTTC CATSRDVAGYGYTF
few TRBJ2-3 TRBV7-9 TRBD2 TGTGCCAGCAGCCTGGGACTAGCTGGAACGCAGTATTTT CASSLGLAGTQYF
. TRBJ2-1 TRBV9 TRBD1 TGTGCCAGCAGTGTACAGGGGTGGTCCTACAATGAGCAGTTCTTC CASSVQGWSYNEQFF
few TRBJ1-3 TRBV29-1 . TGCAGCGTTGAAATCGGGCAGTCCTCTGGAAACACCATATATTTT CSVEIGQSSGNTIYF
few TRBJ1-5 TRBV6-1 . TGTGCCAGCGGGGAACTTGAGCCCCAGCATTTT CASGELEPQHF
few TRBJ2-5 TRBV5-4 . TGTGCCAGCAGCGACTACGGCGAGACCCAGTACTTC CASSDYGETQYF
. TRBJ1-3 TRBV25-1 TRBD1 TGTGCCAGCGGGGGGACAGGGGGCCGTACCATATATTTT CASGGTGGRTIYF
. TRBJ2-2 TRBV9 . TGTGCCAGCAGCGTTAGGGCAGGGAACACCGGGGAGCTGTTTTTT CASSVRAGNTGELFF
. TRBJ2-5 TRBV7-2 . TGTGCCAGCAGCCCACAAGAGACCCAGTACTTC CASSPQETQYF
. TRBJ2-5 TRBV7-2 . TGTGCCAGCAGCTTACTGGCGGGGGAGACCCAGTACTTC CASSLLAGETQYF
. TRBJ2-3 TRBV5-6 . TGTGCCAGCAGCGCCCCTAGGGAGGCAGATACGCAGTATTTT CASSAPREADTQYF
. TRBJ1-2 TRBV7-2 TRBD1 TGTGCCAGCAGCTCCGCGGCCGGGACAGGGGATGGCTACACCTTC CASSSAAGTGDGYTF
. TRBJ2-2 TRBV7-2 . TGTGCCAGCAGCTTGTTACAGAACACCGGGGAGCTGTTTTTT CASSLLQNTGELFF
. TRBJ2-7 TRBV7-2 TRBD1 TGTGCCAGCAGCTTAGCTGGGACAGTCTACTCCTACGAGCAGTACTTC CASSLAGTVYSYEQYF
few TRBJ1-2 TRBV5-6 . TGTGCCAGCAGCTTGGACGGCCACCGGCCTAACTATGGCTACACCTTC CASSLDGHRPNYGYTF
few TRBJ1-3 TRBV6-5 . TGTGCCAGCAGTTCTACAGGGCCTGGAAACACCATATATTTT CASSSTGPGNTIYF
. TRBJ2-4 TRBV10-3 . TGTGCCATCCGGATGGACAAGGTCTCCCCCATTCAGTACTTC CAIRMDKVSPIQYF
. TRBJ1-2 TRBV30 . TGTGCCTGGAGTGGCTTCACTAAGGGCTACACCTTC CAWSGFTKGYTF
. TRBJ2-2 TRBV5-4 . TGTGCCAGCAGCTTGGTTGGGGGTAACACCGGGGAGCTGTTTTTT CASSLVGGNTGELFF